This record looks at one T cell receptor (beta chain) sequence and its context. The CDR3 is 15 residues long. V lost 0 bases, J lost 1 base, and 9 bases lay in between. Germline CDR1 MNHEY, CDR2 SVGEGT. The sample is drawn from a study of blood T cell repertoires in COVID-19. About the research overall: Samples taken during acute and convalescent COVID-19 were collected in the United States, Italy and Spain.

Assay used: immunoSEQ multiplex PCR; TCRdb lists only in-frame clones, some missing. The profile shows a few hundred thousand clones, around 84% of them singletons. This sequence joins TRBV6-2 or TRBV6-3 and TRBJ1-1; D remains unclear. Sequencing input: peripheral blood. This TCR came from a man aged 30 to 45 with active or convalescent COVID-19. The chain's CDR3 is CASSYSNGGNTEAFF. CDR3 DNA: TGTGCCAGCAGTTACTCGAATGGCGGGAACACTGAAGCTTTCTTT.